What follows are 20 T cell receptor beta chains derived from one specimen sequenced in a study of human T cells and chemical hapten exposure. TCRdb processed the RACE reads anew with MiXCR; each CDR3 protein has one entry. The sample yields almost 40,000 distinct CDR3 sequences, 7.5% to 8% seen once. Documented time point: pre-sensitization, week 0. As for treatment: therapeutic diphenylcyclopropenone sensitization with weekly scalp DPC. The material sequenced was whole blood, taken in connection with sensitization to the hapten diphenylcyclopropenone (DPC). These receptors were collected from a woman aged 50 to 60 with alopecia areata. Some clones in this sample may be carry-over from other donors' samples.

This clonotype came up many times. V and J are TRBV7-9 and TRBJ2-3; 11 bases line up with TRBD2. Trimming took 5 bases from V and 5 from J; bases not matched to a gene: 9. CDR3 length: 16 residues. Germline assignment: CDR1 SEHNR and CDR2 FQNEAQ (reference sequence). CDR3 nucleotides: TGTGCCAGCAGCACTACTAGCGGGAGAATCGGAGATACGCAGTATTTT. Protein sequence: CASSTTSGRIGDTQYF.

This clonotype was seen repeatedly, ten times or more. The rearrangement uses TRBV20-1 and TRBJ1-1, with TRBD1 matching over 8 bases. The CDR3 totals 15 residues. Germline CDR1 is DFQATT and CDR2 is SNEGSKA (reference sequence). Trimming at V came to 1 base and at J to 4 bases, leaving 8 bases not matched to a gene. The CDR3 DNA reads as TGCAGTGCTAGAGTCCCGCGACAGGGGCCCACTGAAGCTTTCTTT. Protein sequence: CSARVPRQGPTEAFF.

V is TRBV29-1 and J is TRBJ2-3; D might be TRBD1 (6 bases). Germline V CDR1 and CDR2: SQVTM, ANQGSEA. This CDR3 has 12 amino acids. V was clipped by 6 bases and J by 2 bases, with 9 bases between them. The CDR3 DNA reads TGCAGCGTAACAGGGTCCACAGATACGCAGTATTTT. Its protein is CSVTGSTDTQYF.

This clonotype was seen many times. This chain uses TRBV20-1 with TRBJ2-1, with 12 bases lining up with TRBD2. The CDR3 runs 15 residues. Germline V lookup: CDR1 DFQATT, CDR2 SNEGSKA (reference sequence). The V segment lost 2 bases and the J segment 9 bases; nucleotides outside the gene matches: 8. CDR3 residues: CSARTGLAGPVEQFF. In DNA form, the CDR3 reads TGCAGTGCTAGAACTGGACTAGCGGGACCAGTTGAGCAGTTCTTC.

This clonotype has just a few counts. This sequence joins TRBV29-1 and TRBJ2-7; 8 bases map to TRBD2. J gave up 5 bases and V 0 bases, and 3 bases lay outside the gene matches. The CDR3 loop spans 13 amino acids. CDR1 SQVTM and CDR2 ANQGSEA come from the germline V gene. As DNA, the CDR3 is TGCAGCGTTGAAGATTGGCGGGAGGACGAGCAGTACTTC. Its protein is CSVEDWREDEQYF.

This clonotype was counted many times. The chain combines TRBV20-1 with TRBJ1-4; D might be TRBD1 (5 bases). There are 16 residues in the CDR3. Trimming took off 0 bases at V and 2 bases at J, with 13 bases between the two ends. Germline CDR1 DFQATT, CDR2 SNEGSKA (reference sequence). The CDR3 DNA reads as TGCAGTGCTAGAGATTGGGGCGGATCGACTAATGAAAAACTGTTTTTT. It translates to CSARDWGGSTNEKLFF.

Many counts were recorded for this clonotype. The J gene is TRBJ1-6, the V gene TRBV11-3; unclear D gene. The V end lost 5 bases, the J end lost 7 bases, and 12 bases lay between the germline ends. The CDR3 contains 14 residues. CDR1 and CDR2 from the germline V gene are SGHNT and YENEEA. The CDR3 region is CASSPGPENSPLHF. The CDR3 DNA reads as TGTGCCAGCAGCCCCGGGCCAGAGAATTCACCCCTCCACTTT.

As concerns this clonotype: This could be a read error, since a much larger clone is one nucleotide away. This chain links TRBV3-1 with TRBJ2-5, with no clear D. Deletions cut 1 base from V and 1 base from J, with 10 bases between. The CDR3 totals 15 residues. Germline CDR1 is LGHDT and CDR2 is YNNKEL (reference sequence). Here the CDR3 DNA reads TGTGCCAGCAGCCAAGTGTTAGGCCTCCAAGAGACCCAGTACTTC. This encodes CASSQVLGLQETQYF.

Ten or more counts support this clonotype. The V call is TRBV29-1, the J call TRBJ2-1, with TRBD1 identical over 10 bases. This CDR3 has 14 residues. Germline V CDR1 and CDR2: SQVTM, ANQGSEA. CDR3 region: CTVRGTGAYNEQFF. As DNA, the CDR3 is TGCACCGTGAGAGGGACAGGGGCCTACAATGAGCAGTTCTTC.

This chain links TRBV20-1 with TRBJ2-7, with a possible D match to TRBD2 (6 bases). The V gene's germline CDR1 is DFQATT and CDR2 SNEGSKA (reference sequence). Trimming stripped 5 bases from V and 0 bases from J, with 14 bases between. The length of the CDR3 is 14 residues. The CDR3 nucleotides are TGCAGTGCTGGCGCGCGGGGAAACTCCTACGAGCAGTACTTC. It yields the protein CSAGARGNSYEQYF.

This clonotype has a count of ten or more. The V and J genes are TRBV6-2 or TRBV6-3 and TRBJ1-5; D is ambiguous. This CDR3 region has 15 residues. Germline V lookup: CDR1 MNHEY, CDR2 SVGEGT. V was shortened by 5 bases and J by 7 bases, with 18 bases between the two germline ends. The CDR3 region is CASSLAGSTGQPQHF. The CDR3 bases are TGTGCCAGCAGTCTAGCAGGATCAACGGGCCAGCCCCAGCATTTT.

This clonotype was seen only a few times. This chain connects TRBV6-1 to TRBJ2-5, with 10 bases that match TRBD2. Unmatched junction bases numbered 10, after V lost 5 bases and J lost 4 bases. This CDR3 is 16 amino acids long. Per germline, CDR1 MNHNS and CDR2 SASEGT. The DNA for the CDR3 is TGTGCCAGCAGTCGGGTAGCGGGAGGTTCGGGAGAGACCCAGTACTTC. Protein sequence: CASSRVAGGSGETQYF.

By share, this clonotype counts as medium-sized. This chain connects TRBV6-5 to TRBJ2-3, with 9 bases identical to TRBD2. After removal of 6 bases from V and 1 base from J, the junction contained 5 bases not matched to a gene. Looked up from germline, CDR1 is MNHEY and CDR2 is SVGAGI. CDR3 length: 15 amino acids. The CDR3 nucleotides read TGTGCCAGCAGGTCGGGACTAGCAGGCACAGATACGCAGTATTTT. Protein product: CASRSGLAGTDTQYF.

This clonotype was seen repeatedly, ten times or more. The chain carries TRBV20-1 and TRBJ1-2, with a weak D call TRBD1 (6 bases). From germline, CDR1 is DFQATT and CDR2 SNEGSKA (reference sequence). Trimming took 7 bases from V and 4 from J, leaving 16 bases between them. The CDR3 spans 13 residues. CDR3 nucleotides: TGCAGTGTTCCCCCGCAGGGGAGCTATGGCTACACCTTC. Its protein product is CSVPPQGSYGYTF.

The J gene is TRBJ2-1, the V gene TRBV18; 7 nucleotides match TRBD2. The V segment lost 2 bases and the J segment 0 bases; nucleotides outside the gene matches: 4. This CDR3 contains 16 residues. Germline V CDR1 and CDR2: KGHSH, LQKENI. CDR3 bases: TGTGCCAGCTCACCATTGGGGGGGAGCTCCTACAATGAGCAGTTCTTC. Translating gives CASSPLGGSSYNEQFF.

The gene calls are TRBV7-3 and TRBJ2-2, with 10 bases fitting TRBD1. Germline V gene data show CDR1 as SGHTA and CDR2 as FQGTGA. This CDR3 is 15 amino acids long. Trimming cost V 3 bases and J 5 bases; bases outside gene matches: 3. The CDR3 spells CASSLGQGQTGELFF. In DNA, the CDR3 is TGTGCCAGCAGCTTGGGACAGGGGCAGACCGGGGAGCTGTTTTTT.

J is TRBJ2-7 and V is TRBV20-1; 8 nucleotides align to TRBD2. Trimming cost V 4 bases and J 2 bases; bases outside gene matches: 10. Looked up from germline, CDR1 is DFQATT and CDR2 is SNEGSKA (reference sequence). The CDR3 covers 15 residues. The CDR3 spells CSATPTGTSTYEQYF. The CDR3, as DNA: TGCAGTGCTACCCCCACCGGGACTAGTACCTACGAGCAGTACTTC.

This clonotype appeared once. V is TRBV9 and J is TRBJ1-1; 7 bases are a match to TRBD1. Germline CDR1 reads SGDLS; CDR2 reads YYNGEE. CDR3 length: 14 residues. Losses at the gene ends were 4 bases for V and 2 bases for J; bases not matched to a gene: 5. CDR3 bases: TGTGCCAGCAGCTTTGGGACAGTCAACACTGAAGCTTTCTTT. This codes for CASSFGTVNTEAFF.

This clonotype was found a few times. The chain couples TRBV28 to TRBJ1-1, with D possibly TRBD1 on 5 matching bases. Trimming took 6 bases from V and 5 from J, leaving 16 bases between them. Germline lookup yields CDR1 MDHEN and CDR2 SYDVKM. The CDR3 covers 14 residues. CDR3 DNA: TGTGCCAGCAGACCCCCGGGGCGGGGGACTGAAGCTTTCTTT. Translating it yields CASRPPGRGTEAFF.

Many counts were recorded for this clonotype. The V gene is TRBV7-2, the J gene TRBJ2-5; D remains unclear. The V gene's germline CDR1 is SGHTA and CDR2 FQGNSA. Deletions cut 3 bases from V and 0 bases from J, with 5 bases between. CDR3 size: 13 residues. DNA for the CDR3: TGTGCCAGCAGCTTGCGGAACCAAGAGACCCAGTACTTC. Its protein is CASSLRNQETQYF.